These T cell receptor beta chains were read from a single sample in a study of blood T cells in healthy people across ages. TCRdb called the 5' RACE reads again in MiXCR, with one record for every CDR3 protein. This sample yields approximately 1,000,000 distinct CDR3 sequences, of which 30% to 40% are seen a single time; around 13% belongs to the top ten. The sample consisted of blood. Receptor source: a man aged 18 to 30 in good health. Both conserved end residues are part of each CDR3. Fields, in order: V gene, D gene, J gene, clone size, CDR3 protein, CDR3 DNA. D genes are given only for firm matches. Expanded clones get a size class; other rows say once, few or many, or leave the size out.

V: TRBV13
D: TRBD1
J: TRBJ2-1
size: .
CDR3: CAVRAGGPYEQFF
DNA: TGTGCCGTCAGGGCAGGGGGTCCCTACGAGCAGTTCTTC

V: TRBV27
D: .
J: TRBJ2-7
size: many
CDR3: CASSPGINYEQYF
DNA: TGTGCCAGCAGCCCGGGGATTAACTACGAGCAGTACTTC

V: TRBV6-1
D: .
J: TRBJ1-1
size: .
CDR3: CASSDVVREAFF
DNA: TGTGCCAGCAGTGACGTGGTACGGGAAGCTTTCTTT

V: TRBV7-8
D: .
J: TRBJ1-1
size: few
CDR3: CASSSDLMRVQAFF
DNA: TGTGCCAGCAGCTCCGACCTTATGCGCGTCCAAGCTTTCTTT

V: TRBV4-3
D: .
J: TRBJ1-2
size: .
CDR3: CASSQVIPRDGDHYGYTF
DNA: TGCGCCAGCAGCCAAGTGATTCCGAGGGACGGGGATCACTATGGCTACACCTTC

V: TRBV29-1
D: TRBD1
J: TRBJ1-4
size: few
CDR3: CSVGQGTGTEKLFF
DNA: TGCAGCGTCGGACAGGGGACGGGGACAGAAAAACTGTTTTTT

V: TRBV5-6
D: TRBD1
J: TRBJ2-7
size: .
CDR3: CASNFGSGQGYEQYF
DNA: TGTGCCAGCAACTTCGGGAGTGGACAGGGCTACGAGCAGTACTTC

V: TRBV5-5
D: .
J: TRBJ1-6
size: .
CDR3: CASSTPDRRNSPLHF
DNA: TGTGCCAGCAGCACGCCCGACAGGCGGAATTCACCCCTCCACTTT

V: TRBV6-2/TRBV6-3
D: .
J: TRBJ2-3
size: .
CDR3: CASSYSSGDTQYF
DNA: TGTGCCAGCAGTTACTCGAGCGGGGATACGCAGTATTTT

V: TRBV9
D: TRBD1
J: TRBJ1-4
size: .
CDR3: CAGSGGVRGNEKLFF
DNA: TGTGCCGGCAGCGGAGGGGTCAGGGGGAATGAAAAACTGTTTTTT

V: TRBV5-1
D: TRBD1
J: TRBJ2-1
size: .
CDR3: CASSLGGQGAVNEQFF
DNA: TGCGCCAGCAGCTTGGGGGGACAGGGGGCGGTAAATGAGCAGTTCTTC

V: TRBV4-1
D: .
J: TRBJ1-5
size: .
CDR3: CAGSPTGGNQPQHF
DNA: TGCGCCGGCAGCCCAACCGGGGGCAATCAACCCCAGCATTTT

V: TRBV7-2
D: .
J: TRBJ2-7
size: .
CDR3: CAGSLARNYEQYF
DNA: TGTGCCGGCAGCTTAGCCCGCAACTACGAGCAGTACTTC

V: TRBV25-1
D: .
J: TRBJ2-7
size: few
CDR3: CASSAAGQTVSYEQYF
DNA: TGTGCCAGCAGTGCTGCGGGACAGACTGTCTCCTACGAGCAGTACTTC

V: TRBV5-1
D: .
J: TRBJ2-7
size: few
CDR3: CASPRHNEQYF
DNA: TGCGCCAGTCCCAGACACAATGAGCAGTACTTC

V: TRBV7-8
D: TRBD1
J: TRBJ2-7
size: .
CDR3: CASSPQLDRVYYEQYF
DNA: TGTGCCAGCAGCCCACAACTAGACAGGGTCTACTACGAGCAGTACTTC

V: TRBV3-1
D: TRBD2
J: TRBJ2-3
size: .
CDR3: CASSQVSSGVSDTQYF
DNA: TGTGCCAGCAGCCAAGTGTCTAGCGGGGTCTCAGATACGCAGTATTTT

V: TRBV27
D: TRBD1
J: TRBJ1-6
size: many
CDR3: CASSLGQHNSPLHF
DNA: TGTGCCAGCAGTTTGGGACAGCATAATTCACCCCTCCACTTT

V: TRBV9
D: TRBD1
J: TRBJ1-1
size: few
CDR3: CASSVMSGGTEAFF
DNA: TGTGCCAGCAGCGTAATGTCAGGGGGGACTGAAGCTTTCTTT

V: TRBV6-2/TRBV6-3
D: TRBD1
J: TRBJ2-3
size: .
CDR3: CASSYRDRGPADTQYF
DNA: TGTGCCAGCAGTTACCGGGACAGGGGGCCAGCAGATACGCAGTATTTT

V: TRBV6-5
D: .
J: TRBJ1-5
size: few
CDR3: CASSSGGVQPQHF
DNA: TGTGCCAGCAGTTCGGGAGGCGTTCAGCCCCAGCATTTT

V: TRBV2
D: .
J: TRBJ1-1
size: .
CDR3: CASSISWSAEAFF
DNA: TGTGCCAGCAGCATCTCGTGGTCGGCTGAAGCTTTCTTT

V: TRBV6-5
D: .
J: TRBJ2-3
size: few
CDR3: CASSYSVGGTDTQYF
DNA: TGTGCCAGCAGTTACTCAGTGGGTGGTACAGATACGCAGTATTTT

V: TRBV12-3/TRBV12-4
D: TRBD2
J: TRBJ2-3
size: few
CDR3: CASSQAGGRDTQYF
DNA: TGTGCCAGCAGTCAAGCGGGGGGGAGAGATACGCAGTATTTT

V: TRBV20-1
D: TRBD2
J: TRBJ2-2
size: .
CDR3: CSARGTSENTGELFF
DNA: TGCAGTGCTAGAGGGACTAGCGAGAACACCGGGGAGCTGTTTTTT

V: TRBV2
D: .
J: TRBJ1-2
size: few
CDR3: CASGLGPGYTF
DNA: TGTGCCAGCGGACTAGGTCCTGGCTACACCTTC

V: TRBV20-1
D: .
J: TRBJ1-5
size: .
CDR3: CSARRAPSNQPQHF
DNA: TGCAGTGCTAGAAGAGCACCAAGCAATCAGCCCCAGCATTTT

V: TRBV25-1
D: .
J: TRBJ2-2
size: .
CDR3: CASRTQKYTGELFF
DNA: TGTGCCAGCAGAACTCAGAAGTACACCGGGGAGCTGTTTTTT

V: TRBV6-2/TRBV6-3
D: .
J: TRBJ2-1
size: few
CDR3: CAPSGDLHVDEQFF
DNA: TGTGCCCCCTCAGGGGACCTACACGTCGATGAGCAGTTCTTC